The T cell receptor (beta chain) described here comes from a study of cytomegalovirus exposure and HLA in healthy donors. Across the study: The platform used for the 120 or so validation repertoires matched that of the 600 to 800 first-cohort repertoires, a later analysis reported.

Whole-study results and caveats: TCR clusters originating in the first cohort tended to co-occur in the 110 or so validation repertoires, according to a later analysis.

The assay was immunoSEQ multiplex PCR, and TCRdb's table has in-frame clones only and misses some. The data show 150,000 to 200,000 clones, with roughly nine tenths seen just once and less than 3% held by the top ten. The donors were members of the approximately 120-subject validation cohort (separate from the approximately 670-subject first cohort). About this clone: The antigen is undetermined.

The junction had 2 bases not matched to a gene; V was cut back by 3 bases and J by 0 bases. The CDR3 length is 15 residues. Germline assignment: CDR1 SGHAT and CDR2 FQNNGV. This receptor was obtained from a man younger than 35 in good health and CMV-seropositive. Sequencing used PBMCs. This rearrangement joins TRBV11-2 to TRBJ2-3; 8 bases are a match to TRBD1. As DNA, the CDR3 is TGTGCCAGCAGCTTCAGGGGGCTTAGCACAGATACGCAGTATTTT. Its translation is CASSFRGLSTDTQYF.